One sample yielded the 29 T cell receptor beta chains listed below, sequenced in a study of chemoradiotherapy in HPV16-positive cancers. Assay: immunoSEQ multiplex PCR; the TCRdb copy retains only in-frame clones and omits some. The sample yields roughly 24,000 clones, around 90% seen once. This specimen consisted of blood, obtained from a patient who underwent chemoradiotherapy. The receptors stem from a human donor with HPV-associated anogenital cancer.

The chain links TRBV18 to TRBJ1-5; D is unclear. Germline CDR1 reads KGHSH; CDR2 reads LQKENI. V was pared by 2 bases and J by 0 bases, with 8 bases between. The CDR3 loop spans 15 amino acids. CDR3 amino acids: CASSPISGSNQPQHF. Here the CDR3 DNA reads TGTGCCAGCTCACCAATCTCAGGTAGCAATCAGCCCCAGCATTTT. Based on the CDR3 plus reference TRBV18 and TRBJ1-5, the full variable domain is NAGVMQNPRHLVRRRGQEARLRCSPMKGHSHVYWYRQLPEEGLKFMVYLQKENIIDESGMPKERFSAEFPKEGPSILRIQQVVRGDSAAYFCASSPISGSNQPQHFGDGTRLSIL.

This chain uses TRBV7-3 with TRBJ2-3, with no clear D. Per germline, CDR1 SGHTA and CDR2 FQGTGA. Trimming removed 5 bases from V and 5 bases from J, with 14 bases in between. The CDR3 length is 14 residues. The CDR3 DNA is TGTGCCAGCAGCCTAGAACCAACTGGAGATACGCAGTATTTT. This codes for CASSLEPTGDTQYF.

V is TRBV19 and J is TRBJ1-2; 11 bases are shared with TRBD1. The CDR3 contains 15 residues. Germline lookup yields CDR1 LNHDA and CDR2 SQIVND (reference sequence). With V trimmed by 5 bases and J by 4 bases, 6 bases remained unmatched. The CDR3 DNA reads TGTGCCAGTAGTCCGCGGACAGGGGGCACCTATGGCTACACCTTC. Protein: CASSPRTGGTYGYTF.

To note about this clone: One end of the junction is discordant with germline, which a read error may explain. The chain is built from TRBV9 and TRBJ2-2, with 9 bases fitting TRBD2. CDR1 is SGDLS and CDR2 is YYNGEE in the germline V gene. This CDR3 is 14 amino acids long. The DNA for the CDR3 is TGTGCCAGCAGTGTAGCGGGAGTAACCGGGGAGCTGTTTTTT. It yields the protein CASSVAGVTGELFF.

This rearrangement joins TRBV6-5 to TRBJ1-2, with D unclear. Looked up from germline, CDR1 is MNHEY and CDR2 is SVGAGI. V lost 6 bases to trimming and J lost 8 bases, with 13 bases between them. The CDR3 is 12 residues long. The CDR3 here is CASSSPPGGYTF. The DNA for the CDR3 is TGTGCCAGCAGCTCACCACCGGGGGGCTACACCTTC.

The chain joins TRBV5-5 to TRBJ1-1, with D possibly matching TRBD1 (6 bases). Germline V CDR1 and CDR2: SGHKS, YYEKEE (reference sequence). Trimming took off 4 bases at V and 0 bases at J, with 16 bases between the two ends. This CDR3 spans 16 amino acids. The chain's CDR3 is CASSRRGATMNTEAFF. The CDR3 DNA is TGTGCCAGCAGCCGTCGGGGGGCCACCATGAACACTGAAGCTTTCTTT.

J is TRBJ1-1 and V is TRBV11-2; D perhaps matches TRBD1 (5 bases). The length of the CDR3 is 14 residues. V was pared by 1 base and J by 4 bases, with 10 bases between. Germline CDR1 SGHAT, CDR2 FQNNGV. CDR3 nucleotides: TGTGCCAGCAGCTTAGGGCGGGGGTCCACTGAAGCTTTCTTT. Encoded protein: CASSLGRGSTEAFF.

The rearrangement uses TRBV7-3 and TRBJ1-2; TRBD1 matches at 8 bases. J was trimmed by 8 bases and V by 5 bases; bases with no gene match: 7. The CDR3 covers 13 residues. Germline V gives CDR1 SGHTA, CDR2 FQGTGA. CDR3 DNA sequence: TGTGCCAGCAGCGAAGGACAGGGTTGGGGCTACACCTTC. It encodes CASSEGQGWGYTF. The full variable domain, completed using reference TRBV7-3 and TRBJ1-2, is GAGVSQTPSNKVTEKGKYVELRCDPISGHTALYWYRQSLGQGPEFLIYFQGTGAADDSGLPNDRFFAVRPEGSVSTLKIQRTERGDSAVYLCASSEGQGWGYTFGSGTRLTVV.

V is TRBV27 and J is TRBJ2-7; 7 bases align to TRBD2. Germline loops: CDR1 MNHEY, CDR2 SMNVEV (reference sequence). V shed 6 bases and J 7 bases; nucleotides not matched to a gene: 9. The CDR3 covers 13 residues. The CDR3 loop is CASSKLRGDEQYF. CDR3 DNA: TGTGCCAGCAGCAAACTCCGGGGGGATGAGCAGTACTTC.

In DNA, the CDR3 is TGTGCCAGCAATATAGCCCCCAGTGGTGAAGCTTTCTTT. Its protein is CASNIAPSGEAFF. The genes are TRBV6-1 and TRBJ1-1, with D unclear. Germline-derived CDR1 and CDR2 are MNHNS and SASEGT. Trimming shortened V by 7 bases and J by 7 bases, and 16 bases separated the two germline ends. CDR3 length equals 13 residues.

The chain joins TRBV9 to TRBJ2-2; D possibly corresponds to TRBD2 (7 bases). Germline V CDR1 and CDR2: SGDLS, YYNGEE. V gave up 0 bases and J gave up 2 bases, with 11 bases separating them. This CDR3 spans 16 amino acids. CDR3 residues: CASSVGAGANTGELFF. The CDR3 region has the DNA TGTGCCAGCAGCGTAGGGGCGGGGGCCAACACCGGGGAGCTGTTTTTT.

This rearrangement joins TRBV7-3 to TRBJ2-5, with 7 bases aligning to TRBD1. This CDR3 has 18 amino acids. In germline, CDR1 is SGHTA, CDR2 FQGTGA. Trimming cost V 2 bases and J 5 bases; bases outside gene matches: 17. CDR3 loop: CASSLGPGQALGIETQYF. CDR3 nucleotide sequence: TGTGCCAGCAGCTTAGGCCCCGGACAGGCCCTGGGGATCGAGACCCAGTACTTC.

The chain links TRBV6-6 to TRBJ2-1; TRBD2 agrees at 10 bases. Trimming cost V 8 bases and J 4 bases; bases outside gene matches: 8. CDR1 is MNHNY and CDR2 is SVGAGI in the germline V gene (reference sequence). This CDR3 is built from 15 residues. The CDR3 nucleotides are TGTGCCAGCTATGATAGCGGGGGGCAATACAATGAGCAGTTCTTC. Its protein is CASYDSGGQYNEQFF.

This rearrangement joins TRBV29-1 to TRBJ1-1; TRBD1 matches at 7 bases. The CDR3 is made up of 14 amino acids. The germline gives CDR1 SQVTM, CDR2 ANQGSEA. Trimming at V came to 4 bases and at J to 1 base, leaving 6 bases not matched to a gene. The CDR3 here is CSVAPRGQNTEAFF. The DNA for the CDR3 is TGCAGCGTTGCCCCGAGGGGGCAGAACACTGAAGCTTTCTTT.

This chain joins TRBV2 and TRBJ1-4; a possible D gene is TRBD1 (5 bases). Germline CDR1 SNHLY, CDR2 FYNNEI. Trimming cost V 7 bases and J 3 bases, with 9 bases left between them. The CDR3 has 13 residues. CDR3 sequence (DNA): TGTGCCAGCACAGGGACGGCTAATGAAAAACTGTTTTTT. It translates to CASTGTANEKLFF.

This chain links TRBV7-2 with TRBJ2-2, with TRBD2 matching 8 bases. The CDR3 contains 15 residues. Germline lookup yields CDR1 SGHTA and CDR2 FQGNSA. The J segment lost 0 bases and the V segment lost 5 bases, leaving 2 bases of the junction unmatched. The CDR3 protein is CASSELAANTGELFF. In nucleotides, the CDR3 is TGTGCCAGCAGCGAACTAGCGGCGAACACCGGGGAGCTGTTTTTT. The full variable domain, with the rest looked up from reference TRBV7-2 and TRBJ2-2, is GAGVSQSPSNKVTEKGKDVELRCDPISGHTALYWYRQSLGQGLEFLIYFQGNSAPDKSGLPSDRFSAERTGGSVSTLTIQRTQQEDSAVYLCASSELAANTGELFFGEGSRLTVL.

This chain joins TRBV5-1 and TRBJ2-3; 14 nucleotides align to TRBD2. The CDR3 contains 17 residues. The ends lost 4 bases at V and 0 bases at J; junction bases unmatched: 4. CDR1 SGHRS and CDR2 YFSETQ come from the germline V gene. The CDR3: CASSRGLAGDSTDTQYF. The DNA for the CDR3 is TGCGCCAGCAGCCGGGGACTAGCGGGAGATAGCACAGATACGCAGTATTTT.

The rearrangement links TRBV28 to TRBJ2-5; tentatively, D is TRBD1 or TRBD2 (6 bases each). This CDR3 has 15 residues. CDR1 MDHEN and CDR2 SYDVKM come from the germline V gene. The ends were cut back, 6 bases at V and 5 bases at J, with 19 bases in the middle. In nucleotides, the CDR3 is TGTGCCAGCAGAACGACAGGACTGGGGGGCGAGACCCAGTACTTC. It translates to CASRTTGLGGETQYF.

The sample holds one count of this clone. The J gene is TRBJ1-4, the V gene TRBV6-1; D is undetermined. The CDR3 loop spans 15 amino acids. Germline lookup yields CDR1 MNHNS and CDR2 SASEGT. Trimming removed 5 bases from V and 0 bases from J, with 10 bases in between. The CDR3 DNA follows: TGTGCCAGCAGTCCGCAGCAACCAACTAATGAAAAACTGTTTTTT. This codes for CASSPQQPTNEKLFF.

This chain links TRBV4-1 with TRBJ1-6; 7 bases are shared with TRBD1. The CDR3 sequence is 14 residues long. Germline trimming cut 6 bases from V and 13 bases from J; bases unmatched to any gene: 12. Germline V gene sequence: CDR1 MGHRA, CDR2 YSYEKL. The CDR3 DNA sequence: TGCGCCAGCAGGGAAAGACAGGGTCAGGACCCCCTCCACTTT. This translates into CASRERQGQDPLHF.

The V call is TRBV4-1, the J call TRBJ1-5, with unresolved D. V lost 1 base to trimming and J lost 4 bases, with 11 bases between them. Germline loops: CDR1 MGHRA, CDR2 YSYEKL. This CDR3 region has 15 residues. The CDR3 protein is CASSQVGSGNQPQHF. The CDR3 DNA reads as TGCGCCAGCAGCCAAGTGGGCAGTGGAAATCAGCCCCAGCATTTT.

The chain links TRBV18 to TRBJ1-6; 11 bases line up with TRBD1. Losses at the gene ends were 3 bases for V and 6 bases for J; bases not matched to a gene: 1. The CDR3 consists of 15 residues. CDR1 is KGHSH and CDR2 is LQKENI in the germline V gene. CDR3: CASSPGQGGNSPLHF. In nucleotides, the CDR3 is TGTGCCAGCTCACCGGGACAGGGGGGTAATTCACCCCTCCACTTT.

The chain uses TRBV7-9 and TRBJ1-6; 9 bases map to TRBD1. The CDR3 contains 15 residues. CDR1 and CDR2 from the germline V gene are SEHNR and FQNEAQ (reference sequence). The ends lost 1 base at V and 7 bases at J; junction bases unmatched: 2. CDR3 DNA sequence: TGTGCCAGCAGCTTAGACGGGACAGGGAATTCACCCCTCCACTTT. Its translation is CASSLDGTGNSPLHF.

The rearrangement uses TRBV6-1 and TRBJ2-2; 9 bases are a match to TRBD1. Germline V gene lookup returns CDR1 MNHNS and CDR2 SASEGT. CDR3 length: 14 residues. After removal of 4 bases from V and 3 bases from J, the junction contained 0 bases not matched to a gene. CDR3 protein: CASSGDRDTGELFF. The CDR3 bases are TGTGCCAGCAGTGGGGACAGGGACACCGGGGAGCTGTTTTTT.

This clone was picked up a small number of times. The CDR3 DNA sequence: TGTGCCAGCAGCGAAAATACCGGGACGGACTATAATTCACCCCTCCACTTT. It yields the protein CASSENTGTDYNSPLHF. The chain uses TRBV7-9 and TRBJ1-6, with D possibly being TRBD1 (5 bases). The ends were cut back, 5 bases at V and 3 bases at J, with 17 bases in the middle. The CDR3 consists of 17 residues. The germline V gene encodes CDR1 SEHNR and CDR2 FQNEAQ (reference sequence).

The CDR3 DNA sequence: TGCGCCAGCAGCCAAAACCCCACAGGGGTTGGGACCACAGATACGCAGTATTTT. Translated: CASSQNPTGVGTTDTQYF. The chain recombines TRBV4-3 with TRBJ2-3; TRBD1 matches at 7 bases. This CDR3 is built from 18 residues. Germline trimming cut 2 bases from V and 2 bases from J; bases unmatched to any gene: 13. From germline, CDR1 is LGHNA and CDR2 YSLEER.

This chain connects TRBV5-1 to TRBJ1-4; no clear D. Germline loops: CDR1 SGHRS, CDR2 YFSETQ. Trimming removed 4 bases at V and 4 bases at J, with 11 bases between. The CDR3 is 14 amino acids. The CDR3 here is CASSPQAVNEKLFF. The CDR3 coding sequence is TGCGCCAGCAGCCCGCAGGCGGTTAATGAAAAACTGTTTTTT.

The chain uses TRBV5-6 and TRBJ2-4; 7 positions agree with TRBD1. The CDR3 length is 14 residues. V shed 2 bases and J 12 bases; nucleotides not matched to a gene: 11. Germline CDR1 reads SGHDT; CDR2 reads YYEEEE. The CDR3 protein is CASSFPGTATNQYF. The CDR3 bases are TGTGCCAGCAGCTTTCCAGGGACAGCCACCAATCAGTACTTC.

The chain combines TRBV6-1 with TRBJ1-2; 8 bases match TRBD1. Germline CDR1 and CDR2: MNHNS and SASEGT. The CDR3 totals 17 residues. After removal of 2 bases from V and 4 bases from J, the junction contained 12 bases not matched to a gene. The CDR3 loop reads CASSETDRGPGGYGYTF. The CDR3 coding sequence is TGTGCCAGCAGTGAAACAGACAGGGGCCCTGGAGGCTATGGCTACACCTTC.